The text below deals with one T cell receptor beta chain. The antigen remains unidentified. With template switching, a universal primer site was added, and the cDNA carried unique molecular identifiers. TCRdb passed the 5' RACE reads through MiXCR, listing each CDR3 protein once. The sample comprises a few hundred thousand distinct CDR3 sequences, approximately 8.7% of which are singletons, and more than 8% rests with the top ten. Germline V gives CDR1 MNHNS, CDR2 SASEGT. This CDR3 region has 12 residues. The V end lost 1 base, the J end lost 7 bases, and 8 bases lay between the germline ends. These data are taken from a study of identical twins. Study observations and caveats: High-abundance cord blood beta clonotypes had fewer insertions; memory repertoires showed none. An excess of low generation probability was shown by twin-shared out-of-frame alpha sequences.

The V call is TRBV6-1, the J call TRBJ2-7; D is ambiguous. The clonotype comes from a woman aged 45 to 65 in good health. The sequenced material came from naive T cells sorted from blood. CDR3 in amino acids: CASSEVGREQYF. The CDR3 nucleotides are TGTGCCAGCAGTGAAGTCGGGCGGGAGCAGTACTTC.